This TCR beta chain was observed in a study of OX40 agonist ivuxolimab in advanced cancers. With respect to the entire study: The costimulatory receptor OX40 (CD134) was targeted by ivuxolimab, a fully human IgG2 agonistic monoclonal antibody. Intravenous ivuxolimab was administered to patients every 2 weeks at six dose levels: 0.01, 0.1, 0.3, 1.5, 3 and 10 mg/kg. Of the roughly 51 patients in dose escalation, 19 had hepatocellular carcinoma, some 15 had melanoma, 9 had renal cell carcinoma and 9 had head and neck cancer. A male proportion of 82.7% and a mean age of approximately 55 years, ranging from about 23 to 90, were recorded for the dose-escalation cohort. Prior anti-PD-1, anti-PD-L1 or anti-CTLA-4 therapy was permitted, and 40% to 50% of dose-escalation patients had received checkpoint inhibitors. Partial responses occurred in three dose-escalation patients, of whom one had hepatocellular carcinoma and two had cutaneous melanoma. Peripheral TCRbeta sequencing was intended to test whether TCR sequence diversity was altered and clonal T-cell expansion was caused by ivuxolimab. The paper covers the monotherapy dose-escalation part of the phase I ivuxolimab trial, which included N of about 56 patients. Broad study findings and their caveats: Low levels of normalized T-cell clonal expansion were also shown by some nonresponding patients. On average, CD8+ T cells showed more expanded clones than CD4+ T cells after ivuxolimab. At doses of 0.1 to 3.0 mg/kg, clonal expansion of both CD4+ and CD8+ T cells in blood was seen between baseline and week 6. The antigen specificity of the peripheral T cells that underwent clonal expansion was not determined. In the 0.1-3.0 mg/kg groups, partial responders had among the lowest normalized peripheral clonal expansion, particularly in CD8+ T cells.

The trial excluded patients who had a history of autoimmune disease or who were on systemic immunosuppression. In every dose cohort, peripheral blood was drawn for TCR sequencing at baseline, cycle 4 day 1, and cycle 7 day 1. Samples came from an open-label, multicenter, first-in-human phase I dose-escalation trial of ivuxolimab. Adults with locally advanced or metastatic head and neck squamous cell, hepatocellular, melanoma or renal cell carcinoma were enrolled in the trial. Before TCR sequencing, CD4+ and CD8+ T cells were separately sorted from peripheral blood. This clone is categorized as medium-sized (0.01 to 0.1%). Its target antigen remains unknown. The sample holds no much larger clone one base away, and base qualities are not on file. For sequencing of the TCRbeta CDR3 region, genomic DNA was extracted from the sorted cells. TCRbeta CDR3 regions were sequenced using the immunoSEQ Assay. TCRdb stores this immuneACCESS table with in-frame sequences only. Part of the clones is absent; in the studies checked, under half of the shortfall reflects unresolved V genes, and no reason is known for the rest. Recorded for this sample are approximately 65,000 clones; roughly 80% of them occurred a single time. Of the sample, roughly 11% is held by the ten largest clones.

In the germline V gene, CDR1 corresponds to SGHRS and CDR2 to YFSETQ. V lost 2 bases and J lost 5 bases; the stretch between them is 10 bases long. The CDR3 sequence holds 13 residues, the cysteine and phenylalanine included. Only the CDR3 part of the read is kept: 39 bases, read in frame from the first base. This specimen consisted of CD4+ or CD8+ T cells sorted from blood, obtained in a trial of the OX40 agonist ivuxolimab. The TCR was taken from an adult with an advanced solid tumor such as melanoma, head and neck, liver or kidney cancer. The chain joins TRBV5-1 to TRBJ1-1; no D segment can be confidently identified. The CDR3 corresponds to CASSLSGGTEAFF. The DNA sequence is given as TGCGCCAGCAGCTTAAGTGGCGGGACTGAAGCTTTCTTT.